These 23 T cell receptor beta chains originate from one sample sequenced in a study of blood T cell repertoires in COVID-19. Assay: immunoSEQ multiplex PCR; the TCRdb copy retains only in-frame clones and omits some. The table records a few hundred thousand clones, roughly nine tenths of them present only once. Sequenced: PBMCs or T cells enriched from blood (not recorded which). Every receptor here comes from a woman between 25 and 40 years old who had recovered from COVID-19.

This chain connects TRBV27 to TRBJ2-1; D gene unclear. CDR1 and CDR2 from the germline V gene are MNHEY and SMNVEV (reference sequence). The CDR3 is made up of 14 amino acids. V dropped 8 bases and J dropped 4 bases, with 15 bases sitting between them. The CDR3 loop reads CASETPGFYNEQFF. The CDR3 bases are TGTGCCAGCGAGACCCCAGGATTTTACAATGAGCAGTTCTTC.

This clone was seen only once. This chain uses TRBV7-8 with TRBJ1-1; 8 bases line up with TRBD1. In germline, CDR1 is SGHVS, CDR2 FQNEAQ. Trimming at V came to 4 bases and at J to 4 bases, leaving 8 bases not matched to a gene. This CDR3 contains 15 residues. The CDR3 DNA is TGTGCCAGCAGCTACTACAGGGGGTCGACCACTGAAGCTTTCTTT. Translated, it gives CASSYYRGSTTEAFF.

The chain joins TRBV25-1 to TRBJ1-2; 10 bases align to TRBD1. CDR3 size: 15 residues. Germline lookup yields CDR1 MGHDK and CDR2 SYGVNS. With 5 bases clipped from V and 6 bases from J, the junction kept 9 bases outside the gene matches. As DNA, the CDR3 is TGTGCCAGCAGTAGCCGGGACAGGGGTCGCGATGGCTACACCTTC. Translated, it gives CASSSRDRGRDGYTF.

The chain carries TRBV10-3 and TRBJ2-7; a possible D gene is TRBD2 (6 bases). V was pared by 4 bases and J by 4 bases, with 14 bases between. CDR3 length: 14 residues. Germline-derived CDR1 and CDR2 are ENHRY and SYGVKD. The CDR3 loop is CAISAGTAGYEQYF. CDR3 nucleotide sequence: TGTGCCATCAGTGCCGGGACTGCAGGGTACGAGCAGTACTTC.

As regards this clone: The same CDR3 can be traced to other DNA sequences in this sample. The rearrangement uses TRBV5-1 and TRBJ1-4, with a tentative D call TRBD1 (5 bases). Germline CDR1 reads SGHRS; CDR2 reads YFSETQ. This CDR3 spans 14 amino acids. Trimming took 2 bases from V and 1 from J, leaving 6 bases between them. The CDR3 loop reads CASSLRGTNEKLFF. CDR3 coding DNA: TGCGCCAGCAGCTTAAGGGGAACTAATGAAAAACTGTTTTTT.

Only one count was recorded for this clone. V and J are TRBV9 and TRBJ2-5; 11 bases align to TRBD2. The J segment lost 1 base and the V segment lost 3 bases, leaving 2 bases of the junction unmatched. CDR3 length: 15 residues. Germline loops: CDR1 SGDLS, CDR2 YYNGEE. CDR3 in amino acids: CASSGTSGGQETQYF. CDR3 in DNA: TGTGCCAGCAGCGGAACTAGCGGGGGCCAAGAGACCCAGTACTTC.

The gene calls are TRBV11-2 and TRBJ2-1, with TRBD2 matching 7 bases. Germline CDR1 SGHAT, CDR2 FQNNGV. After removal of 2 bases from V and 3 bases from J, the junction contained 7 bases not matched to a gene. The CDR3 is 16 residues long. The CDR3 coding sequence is TGTGCCAGCAGCTTAACCCTAACTAGCGACTACAATGAGCAGTTCTTC. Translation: CASSLTLTSDYNEQFF.

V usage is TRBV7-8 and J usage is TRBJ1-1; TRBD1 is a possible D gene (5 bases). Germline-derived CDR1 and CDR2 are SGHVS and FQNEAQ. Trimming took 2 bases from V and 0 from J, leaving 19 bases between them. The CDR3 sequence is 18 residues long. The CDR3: CASSLMRGAMGLNTEAFF. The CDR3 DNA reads TGTGCCAGCAGCTTAATGCGCGGGGCTATGGGGCTGAACACTGAAGCTTTCTTT.

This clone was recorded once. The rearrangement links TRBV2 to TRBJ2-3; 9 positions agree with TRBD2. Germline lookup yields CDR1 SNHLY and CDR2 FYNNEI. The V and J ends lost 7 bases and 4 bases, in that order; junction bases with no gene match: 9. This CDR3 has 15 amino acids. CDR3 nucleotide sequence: TGTGCCAGCATTTGGCGGGGGGGCGGGGCAGATACGCAGTATTTT. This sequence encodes CASIWRGGGADTQYF. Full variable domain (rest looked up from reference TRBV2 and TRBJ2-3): EPEVTQTPSHQVTQMGQEVILRCVPISNHLYFYWYRQILGQKVEFLVSFYNNEISEKSEIFDDQFSVERPDGSNFTLKIRSTKLEDSAMYFCASIWRGGGADTQYFGPGTRLTVL.

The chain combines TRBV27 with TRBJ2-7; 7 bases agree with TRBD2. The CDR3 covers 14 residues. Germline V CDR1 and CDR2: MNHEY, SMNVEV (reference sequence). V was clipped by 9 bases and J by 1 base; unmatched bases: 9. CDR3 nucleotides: TGTGCCAGTACCACCTCGGGGGGTTCCTACGAGCAGTACTTC. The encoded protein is CASTTSGGSYEQYF.

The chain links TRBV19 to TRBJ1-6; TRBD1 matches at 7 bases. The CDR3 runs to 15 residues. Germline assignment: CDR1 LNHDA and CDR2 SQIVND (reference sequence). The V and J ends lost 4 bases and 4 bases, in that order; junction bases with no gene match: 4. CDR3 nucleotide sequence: TGTGCCAGTAGTACGACAGGGCCATATAATTCACCCCTCCACTTT. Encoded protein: CASSTTGPYNSPLHF. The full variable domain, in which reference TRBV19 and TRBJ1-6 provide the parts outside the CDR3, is DGGITQSPKYLFRKEGQNVTLSCEQNLNHDAMYWYRQDPGQGLRLIYYSQIVNDFQKGDIAEGYSVSREKKESFPLTVTSAQKNPTAFYLCASSTTGPYNSPLHFGNGTRLTVT.

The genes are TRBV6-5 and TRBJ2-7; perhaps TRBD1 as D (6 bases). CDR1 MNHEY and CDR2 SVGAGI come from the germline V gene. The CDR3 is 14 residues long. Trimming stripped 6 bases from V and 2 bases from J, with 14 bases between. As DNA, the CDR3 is TGTGCCAGCAGACACCTCACAGGGACCTACGAGCAGTACTTC. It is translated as CASRHLTGTYEQYF.

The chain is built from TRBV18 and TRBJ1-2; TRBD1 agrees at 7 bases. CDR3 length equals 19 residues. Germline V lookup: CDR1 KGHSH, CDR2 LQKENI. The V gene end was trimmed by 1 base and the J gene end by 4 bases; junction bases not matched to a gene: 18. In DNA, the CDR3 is TGTGCCAGCTCACCACAATTCGAGACAGGGCTAGGTTTCGGCTATGGCTACACCTTC. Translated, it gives CASSPQFETGLGFGYGYTF.

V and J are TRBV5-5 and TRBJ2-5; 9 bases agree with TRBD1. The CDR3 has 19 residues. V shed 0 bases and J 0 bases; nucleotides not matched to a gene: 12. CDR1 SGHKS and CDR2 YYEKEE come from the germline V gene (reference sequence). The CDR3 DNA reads TGTGCCAGCAGCTTGGTCCGGGACAGGGTCTTCTTGAACCAAGAGACCCAGTACTTC. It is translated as CASSLVRDRVFLNQETQYF.

CDR3 amino acids: CASSATPQGPEAFF. CDR3 in DNA: TGTGCCAGCAGTGCCACACCACAGGGCCCTGAAGCTTTCTTT. The J gene is TRBJ1-1, the V gene TRBV28; weak D call: TRBD1 (6 bases). CDR1 is MDHEN, CDR2 SYDVKM, per germline. The CDR3 totals 14 residues. Trimming removed 5 bases at V and 6 bases at J, with 16 bases between.

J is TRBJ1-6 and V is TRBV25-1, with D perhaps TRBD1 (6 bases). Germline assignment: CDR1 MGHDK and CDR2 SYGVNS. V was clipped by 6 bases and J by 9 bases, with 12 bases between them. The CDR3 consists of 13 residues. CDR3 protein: CASRDQGTSPLHF. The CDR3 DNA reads TGTGCCAGCAGGGACCAGGGGACTTCACCCCTCCACTTT.

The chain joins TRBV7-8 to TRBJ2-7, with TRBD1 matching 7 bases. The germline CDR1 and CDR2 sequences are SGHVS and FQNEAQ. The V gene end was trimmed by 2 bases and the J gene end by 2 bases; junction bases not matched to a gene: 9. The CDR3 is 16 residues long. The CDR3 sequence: CASSLIGTATPYEQYF. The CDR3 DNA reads TGTGCCAGCAGCTTAATAGGGACAGCTACTCCCTACGAGCAGTACTTC.

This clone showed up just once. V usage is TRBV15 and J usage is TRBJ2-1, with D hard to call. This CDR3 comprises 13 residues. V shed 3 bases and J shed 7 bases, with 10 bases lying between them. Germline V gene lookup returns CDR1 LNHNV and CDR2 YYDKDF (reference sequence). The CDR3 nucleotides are TGTGCCACCAGCAGCGTACGAGGAAATGAGCAGTTCTTC. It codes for CATSSVRGNEQFF.

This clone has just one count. The CDR3 loop is CASSTLTASYGYTF. The CDR3 region has the DNA TGTGCCAGCAGCACGTTAACAGCCAGCTATGGCTACACCTTC. The gene calls are TRBV9 and TRBJ1-2; no definite D call. V was pared by 4 bases and J by 4 bases, with 14 bases between. This CDR3 has 14 amino acids. The V gene's germline CDR1 is SGDLS and CDR2 YYNGEE.

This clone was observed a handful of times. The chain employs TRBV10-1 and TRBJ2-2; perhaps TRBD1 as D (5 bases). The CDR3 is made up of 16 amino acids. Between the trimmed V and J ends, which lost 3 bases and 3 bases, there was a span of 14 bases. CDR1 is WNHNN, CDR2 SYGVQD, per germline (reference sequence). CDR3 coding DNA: TGCGCCAGCAGTGACGGAAGGGGTTGGGACACCGGGGAGCTGTTTTTT. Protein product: CASSDGRGWDTGELFF.

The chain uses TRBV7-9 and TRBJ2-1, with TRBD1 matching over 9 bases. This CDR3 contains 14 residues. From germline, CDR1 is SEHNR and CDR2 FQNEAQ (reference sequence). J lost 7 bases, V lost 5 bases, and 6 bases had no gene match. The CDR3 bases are TGTGCCAGCAGCCCGGGACAGGGATGGAATGAGCAGTTCTTC. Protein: CASSPGQGWNEQFF.

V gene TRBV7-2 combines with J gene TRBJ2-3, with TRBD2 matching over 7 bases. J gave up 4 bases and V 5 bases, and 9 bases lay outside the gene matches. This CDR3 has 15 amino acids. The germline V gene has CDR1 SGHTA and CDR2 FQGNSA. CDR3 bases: TGTGCCAGCAGCCTTACGACTAGCCGGGCAGATACGCAGTATTTT. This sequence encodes CASSLTTSRADTQYF.

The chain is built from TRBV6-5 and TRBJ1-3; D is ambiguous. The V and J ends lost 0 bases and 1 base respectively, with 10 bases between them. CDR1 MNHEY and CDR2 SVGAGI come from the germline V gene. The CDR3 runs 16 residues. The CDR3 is CASSYSTGSSGNTIYF. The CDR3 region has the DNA TGTGCCAGCAGTTACTCGACGGGGTCGTCTGGAAACACCATATATTTT.